The T cell receptor beta chain described here comes from a study of T cell responses to AZD1222 COVID-19 vaccine. This CDR3 has 13 residues. The germline V gene encodes CDR1 MNHEY and CDR2 SVGEGT. V shed 2 bases and J shed 4 bases, with 5 bases lying between them. Profiled with immunoSEQ multiplex PCR; TCRdb holds only in-frame clones, not every one. The sample carries about 81,000 clones, approximately 83% recorded once. The TCR was taken from an adult who received the AZD1222 COVID-19 vaccine. Sequenced material: peripheral blood, taken 28 days after the second AZD1222 dose. The chain has TRBV6-2 or TRBV6-3 and TRBJ2-2; unclear D gene. CDR3 residues: CASSYTGTGELFF. CDR3 coding DNA: TGTGCCAGCAGTTACACGGGCACCGGGGAGCTGTTTTTT.